This T cell receptor beta chain was documented in a study of shared clonotypes between healthy human individuals. Study observations and caveats: The generation probabilities recorded for non-shared clonotypes fell below those of clonotypes shared by all four donors. Naive subsets usually exceeded memory subsets in estimated richness.

This was a deep-level run. The data were produced by immunoSEQ multiplex PCR, yet TCRdb's version contains in-frame clones alone and is incomplete. This sample yields roughly 2.2 million clones, of which over 85% are seen a single time; about 0.39% belongs to the top ten. The CDR3 loop spans 15 amino acids. With 7 bases clipped from V and 3 bases from J, the junction kept 10 bases outside the gene matches. The V gene's germline CDR1 is SGHRS and CDR2 YFSETQ. Worth noting for this clone: Antigen unknown.

The sequence was obtained from a man aged 18 to 29 in good health. Some clones in this sample may be carry-over from other donors' samples. This chain links TRBV5-1 with TRBJ2-1, with 7 nucleotides matching TRBD2. Material for sequencing was naive CD4+ T cells from PBMCs. The subset denotes: CD45RA+ positively selected. DNA for the CDR3: TGCGCCAGCGAGTCGGACGGGGGGAACTACAATGAGCAGTTCTTC. This codes for CASESDGGNYNEQFF.